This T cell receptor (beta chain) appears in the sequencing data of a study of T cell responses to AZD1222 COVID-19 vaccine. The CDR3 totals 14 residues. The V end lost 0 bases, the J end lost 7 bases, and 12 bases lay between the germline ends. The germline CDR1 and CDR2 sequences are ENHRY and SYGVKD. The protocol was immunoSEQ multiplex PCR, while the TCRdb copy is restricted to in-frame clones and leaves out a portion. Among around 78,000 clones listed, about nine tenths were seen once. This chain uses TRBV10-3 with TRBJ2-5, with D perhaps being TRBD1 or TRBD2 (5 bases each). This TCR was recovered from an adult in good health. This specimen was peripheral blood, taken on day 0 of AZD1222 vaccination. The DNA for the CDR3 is TGTGCCATCAGTGAGTCGGGGCAGGGACGGACCCAGTACTTC. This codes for CAISESGQGRTQYF.